These T cell receptor beta chains were read from a single sample in a study of long-term antiretroviral therapy in people with HIV. The table came from immunoSEQ multiplex PCR; TCRdb's copy has only in-frame clones and leaves some out. The data hold 30,000 to 40,000 clones, with approximately 86% observed a single time. This material consisted of unsorted PBMCs, taken just before starting antiretroviral therapy. The origin of the receptors is a woman younger than 35 with HIV. Each CDR3 is given with its conserved first and last residue. Fields, in order: J gene, V gene, D gene, clone size, CDR3 DNA, CDR3 protein. D genes are given only for firm matches. A row's size may be missing; if present it is once, few, many or a size class.

j_gene: TRBJ2-7
v_gene: TRBV5-1
d_gene: .
abundance: .
CDR3nt: TGCGCCAGCAGCCTTGGACGGGGCTCCTACGAGCAGTACTTC
CDR3aa: CASSLGRGSYEQYF

j_gene: TRBJ2-2
v_gene: TRBV27
d_gene: TRBD1
abundance: .
CDR3nt: TGTGCCAGCAGTTTTAGGTTGGGACAGGGGGGTACCGGGGAGCTGTTTTTT
CDR3aa: CASSFRLGQGGTGELFF

j_gene: TRBJ1-4
v_gene: TRBV28
d_gene: .
abundance: .
CDR3nt: TGTGCCAGCAGTCCTACGACAGTGCTTAATGAAAAACTGTTTTTT
CDR3aa: CASSPTTVLNEKLFF

j_gene: TRBJ1-4
v_gene: TRBV9
d_gene: .
abundance: .
CDR3nt: TGTGCCAGCAGTTTGGGCTCGGTTAATGAAAAACTGTTTTTT
CDR3aa: CASSLGSVNEKLFF

j_gene: TRBJ2-1
v_gene: TRBV18
d_gene: TRBD1
abundance: .
CDR3nt: TGTGCCAGCTCAACAGCCGGGACAGGGAGAGAACACTACTACAATGAGCAGTTCTTC
CDR3aa: CASSTAGTGREHYYNEQFF

j_gene: TRBJ2-5
v_gene: TRBV7-7
d_gene: .
abundance: once
CDR3nt: TGTGCTAGCAGCTTAGATAGTAAAGAGACCCAGTACTTC
CDR3aa: CASSLDSKETQYF

j_gene: TRBJ1-4
v_gene: TRBV19
d_gene: .
abundance: .
CDR3nt: TGTGCCAGTAGCCCCCCGGGGTTCGGTGAAAAACTGTTTTTT
CDR3aa: CASSPPGFGEKLFF

j_gene: TRBJ2-3
v_gene: TRBV25-1
d_gene: .
abundance: .
CDR3nt: TGTGCCAGCAGTGAAAAGGCCCAGGGAACAGATACGCAGTATTTT
CDR3aa: CASSEKAQGTDTQYF

j_gene: TRBJ1-1
v_gene: TRBV10-2
d_gene: .
abundance: few
CDR3nt: TGCGCCAGCATCCGTAGGCGAGGAGGGGACGGTGAAGCTTTCTTT
CDR3aa: CASIRRRGGDGEAFF

j_gene: TRBJ2-1
v_gene: TRBV9
d_gene: TRBD2
abundance: .
CDR3nt: TGTGCCAGCAGCGATCCGACTAGCGGGACCCCTTCCTACAATGAGCAGTTCTTC
CDR3aa: CASSDPTSGTPSYNEQFF

j_gene: TRBJ2-5
v_gene: TRBV5-8
d_gene: .
abundance: .
CDR3nt: TGTGCCAGCAGCTTGGCCGTCACAGGGAAAGAGACCCAGTACTTC
CDR3aa: CASSLAVTGKETQYF

j_gene: TRBJ2-7
v_gene: TRBV27
d_gene: .
abundance: few
CDR3nt: TGTGCCAGTGGCTGGGGAATGGTGCAGTACTTC
CDR3aa: CASGWGMVQYF

j_gene: TRBJ2-7
v_gene: TRBV19
d_gene: .
abundance: .
CDR3nt: TGTGCCAGTAGGCGTGGGACTTCCGACCGCGTCGAGCAGTACTTC
CDR3aa: CASRRGTSDRVEQYF

j_gene: TRBJ1-2
v_gene: TRBV27
d_gene: TRBD1
abundance: .
CDR3nt: TGTGCCAGCAGTCTGGAACCTACCGGGACAGGGGTGGATGGCTACACCTTC
CDR3aa: CASSLEPTGTGVDGYTF

j_gene: TRBJ1-2
v_gene: TRBV7-9
d_gene: .
abundance: .
CDR3nt: TGTGCCAGCAGCTGGAGTACTAACTATGGCTACACCTTC
CDR3aa: CASSWSTNYGYTF